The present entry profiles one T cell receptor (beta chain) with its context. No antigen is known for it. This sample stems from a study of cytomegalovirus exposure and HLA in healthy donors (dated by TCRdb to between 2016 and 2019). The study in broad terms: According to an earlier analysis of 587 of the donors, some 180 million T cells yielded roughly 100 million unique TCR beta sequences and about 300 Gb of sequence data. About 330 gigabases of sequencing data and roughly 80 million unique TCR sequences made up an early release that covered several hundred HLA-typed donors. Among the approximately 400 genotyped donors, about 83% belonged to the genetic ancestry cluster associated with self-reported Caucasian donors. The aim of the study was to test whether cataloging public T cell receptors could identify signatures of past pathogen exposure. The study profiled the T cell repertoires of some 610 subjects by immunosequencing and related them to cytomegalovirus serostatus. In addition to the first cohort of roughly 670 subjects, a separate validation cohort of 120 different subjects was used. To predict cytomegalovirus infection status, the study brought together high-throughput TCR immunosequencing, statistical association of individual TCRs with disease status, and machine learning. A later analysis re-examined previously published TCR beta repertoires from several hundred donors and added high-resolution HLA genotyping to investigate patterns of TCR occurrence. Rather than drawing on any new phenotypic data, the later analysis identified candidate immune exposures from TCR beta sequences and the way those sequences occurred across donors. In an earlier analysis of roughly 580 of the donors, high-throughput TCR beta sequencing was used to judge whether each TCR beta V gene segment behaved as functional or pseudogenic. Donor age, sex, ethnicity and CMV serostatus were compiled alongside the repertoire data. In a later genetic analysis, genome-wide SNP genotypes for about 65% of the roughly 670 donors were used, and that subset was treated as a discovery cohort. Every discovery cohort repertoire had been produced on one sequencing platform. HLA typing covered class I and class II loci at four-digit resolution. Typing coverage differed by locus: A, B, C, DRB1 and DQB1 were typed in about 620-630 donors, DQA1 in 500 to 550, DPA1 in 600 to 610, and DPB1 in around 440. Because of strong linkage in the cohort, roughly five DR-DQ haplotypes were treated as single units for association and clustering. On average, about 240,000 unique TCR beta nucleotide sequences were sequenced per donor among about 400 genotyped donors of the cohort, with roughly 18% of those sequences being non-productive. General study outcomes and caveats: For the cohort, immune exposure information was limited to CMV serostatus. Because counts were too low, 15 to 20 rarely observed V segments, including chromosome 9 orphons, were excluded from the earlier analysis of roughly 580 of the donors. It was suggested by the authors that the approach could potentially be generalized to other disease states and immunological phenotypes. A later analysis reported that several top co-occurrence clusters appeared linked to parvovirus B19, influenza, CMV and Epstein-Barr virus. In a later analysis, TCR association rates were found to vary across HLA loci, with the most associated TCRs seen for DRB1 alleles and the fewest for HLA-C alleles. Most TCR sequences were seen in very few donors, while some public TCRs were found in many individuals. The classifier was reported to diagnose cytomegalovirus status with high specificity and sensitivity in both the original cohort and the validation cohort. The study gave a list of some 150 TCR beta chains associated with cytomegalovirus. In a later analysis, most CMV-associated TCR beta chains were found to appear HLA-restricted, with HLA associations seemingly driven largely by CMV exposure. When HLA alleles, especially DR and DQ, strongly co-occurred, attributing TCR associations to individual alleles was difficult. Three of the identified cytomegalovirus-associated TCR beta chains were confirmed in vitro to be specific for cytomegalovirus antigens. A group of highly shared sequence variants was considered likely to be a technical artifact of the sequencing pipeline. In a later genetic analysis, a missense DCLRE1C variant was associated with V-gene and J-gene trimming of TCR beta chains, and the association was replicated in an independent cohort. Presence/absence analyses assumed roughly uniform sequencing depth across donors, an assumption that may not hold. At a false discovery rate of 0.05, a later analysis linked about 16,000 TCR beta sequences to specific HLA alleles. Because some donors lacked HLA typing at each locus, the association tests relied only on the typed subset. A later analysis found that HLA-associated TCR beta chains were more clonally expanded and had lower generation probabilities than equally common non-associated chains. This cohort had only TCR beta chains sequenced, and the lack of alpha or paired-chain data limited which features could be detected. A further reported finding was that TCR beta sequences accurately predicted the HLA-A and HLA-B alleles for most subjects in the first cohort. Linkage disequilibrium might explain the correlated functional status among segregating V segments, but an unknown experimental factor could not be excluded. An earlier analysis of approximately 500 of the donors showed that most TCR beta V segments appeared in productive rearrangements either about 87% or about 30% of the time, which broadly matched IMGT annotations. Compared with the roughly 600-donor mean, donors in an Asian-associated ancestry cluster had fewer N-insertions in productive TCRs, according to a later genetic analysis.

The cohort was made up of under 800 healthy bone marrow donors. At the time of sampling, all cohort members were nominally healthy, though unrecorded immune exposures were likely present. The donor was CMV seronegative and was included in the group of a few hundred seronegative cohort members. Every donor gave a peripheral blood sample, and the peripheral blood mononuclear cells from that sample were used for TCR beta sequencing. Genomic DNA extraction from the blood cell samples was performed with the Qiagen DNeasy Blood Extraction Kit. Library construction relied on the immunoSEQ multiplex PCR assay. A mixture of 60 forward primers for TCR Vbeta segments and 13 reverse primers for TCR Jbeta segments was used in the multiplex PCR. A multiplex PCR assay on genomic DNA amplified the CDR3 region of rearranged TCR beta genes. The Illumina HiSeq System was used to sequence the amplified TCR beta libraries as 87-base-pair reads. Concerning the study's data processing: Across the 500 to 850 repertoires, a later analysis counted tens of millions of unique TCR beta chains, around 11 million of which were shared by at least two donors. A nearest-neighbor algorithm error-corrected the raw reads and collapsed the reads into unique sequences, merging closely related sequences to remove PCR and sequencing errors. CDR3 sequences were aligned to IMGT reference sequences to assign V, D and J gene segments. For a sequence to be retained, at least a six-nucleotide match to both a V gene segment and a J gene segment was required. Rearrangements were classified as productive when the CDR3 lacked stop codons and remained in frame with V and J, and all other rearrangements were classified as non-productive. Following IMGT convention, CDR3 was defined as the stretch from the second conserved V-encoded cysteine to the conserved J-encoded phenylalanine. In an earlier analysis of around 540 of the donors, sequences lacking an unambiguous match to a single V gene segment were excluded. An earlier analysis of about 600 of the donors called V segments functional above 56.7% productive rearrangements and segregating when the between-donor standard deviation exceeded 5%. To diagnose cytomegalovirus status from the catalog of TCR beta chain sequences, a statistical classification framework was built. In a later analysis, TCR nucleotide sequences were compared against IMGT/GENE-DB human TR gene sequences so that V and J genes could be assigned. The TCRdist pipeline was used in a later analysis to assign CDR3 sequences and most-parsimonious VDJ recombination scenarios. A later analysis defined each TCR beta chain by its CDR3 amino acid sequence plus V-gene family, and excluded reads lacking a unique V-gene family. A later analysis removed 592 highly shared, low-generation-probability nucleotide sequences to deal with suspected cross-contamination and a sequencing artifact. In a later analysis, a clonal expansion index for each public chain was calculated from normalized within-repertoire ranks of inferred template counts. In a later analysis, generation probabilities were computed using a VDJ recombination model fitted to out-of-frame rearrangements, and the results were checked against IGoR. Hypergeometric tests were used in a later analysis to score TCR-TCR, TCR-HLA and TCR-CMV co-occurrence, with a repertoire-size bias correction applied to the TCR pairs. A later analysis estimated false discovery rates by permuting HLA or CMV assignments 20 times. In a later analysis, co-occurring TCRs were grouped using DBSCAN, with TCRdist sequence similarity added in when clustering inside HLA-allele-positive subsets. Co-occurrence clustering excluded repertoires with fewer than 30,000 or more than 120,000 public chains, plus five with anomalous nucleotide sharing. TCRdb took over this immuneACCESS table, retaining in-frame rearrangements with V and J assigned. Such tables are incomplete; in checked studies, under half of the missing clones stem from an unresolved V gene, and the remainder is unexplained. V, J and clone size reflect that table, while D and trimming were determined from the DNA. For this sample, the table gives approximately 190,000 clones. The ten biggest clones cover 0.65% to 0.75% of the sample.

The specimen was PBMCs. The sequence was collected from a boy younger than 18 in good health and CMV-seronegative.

The bases read TGTGCCAGCAGTTACTCGATTGGAGATTGGTATGGCTACACCTTC. Translated, it reads CASSYSIGDWYGYTF. Recombination joined TRBV6-5 with TRBJ1-2, with no reliable assignment of the D segment. Cut back by 0 bases and 5 bases, the V and J ends lie 13 bases apart. From the cysteine up to the phenylalanine, the CDR3 has a length of 15 residues. Only the CDR3 portion is preserved as DNA: 45 bases, with reading frame beginning at the first base. CDR1 and CDR2, looked up from the germline V gene, are MNHEY and SVGAGI.